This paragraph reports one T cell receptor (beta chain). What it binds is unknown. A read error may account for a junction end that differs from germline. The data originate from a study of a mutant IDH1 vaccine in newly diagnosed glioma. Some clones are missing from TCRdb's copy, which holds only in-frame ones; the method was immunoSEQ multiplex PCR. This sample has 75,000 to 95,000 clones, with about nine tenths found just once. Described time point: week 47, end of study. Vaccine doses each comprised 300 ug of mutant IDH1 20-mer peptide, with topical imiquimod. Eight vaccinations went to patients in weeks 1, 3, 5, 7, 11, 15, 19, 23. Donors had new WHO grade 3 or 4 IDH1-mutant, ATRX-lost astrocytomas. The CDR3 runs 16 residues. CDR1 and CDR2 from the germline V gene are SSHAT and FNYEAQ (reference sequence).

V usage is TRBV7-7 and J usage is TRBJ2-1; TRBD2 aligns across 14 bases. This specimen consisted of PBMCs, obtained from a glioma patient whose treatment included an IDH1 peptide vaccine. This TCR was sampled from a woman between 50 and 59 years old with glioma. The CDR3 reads CASSDDGTSGSNEQFF. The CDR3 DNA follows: TGTGCTAGCAGCGATGACGGGACTAGCGGGAGTAATGAGCAGTTCTTC.